This section outlines one T cell receptor (beta chain) sequence together with its context. What it recognizes is unknown. TCRdb's copy holds only in-frame clones and misses some; the assay was immunoSEQ multiplex PCR. The sample has 260,000 or so clones; less than 95% are singletons. CDR3 length equals 13 residues. Germline V lookup: CDR1 SGHRS, CDR2 YFSETQ. Trimming left V 0 bases short and J 4 bases short, with 5 bases between. These data are taken from a study of cytomegalovirus exposure and HLA in healthy donors. Study-wide results and caveats: In a later analysis, first-cohort TCR clusters were found to tend to co-occur in the approximately 110 validation repertoires. Whilst most TCR sequences proved rare, a subset of public TCRs occurred across many donors. In vitro work confirmed that a few CMV-associated chains recognize CMV antigens. Cytomegalovirus association was assigned to about 180 TCR beta chains.

This chain connects TRBV5-1 to TRBJ2-1; D uncertain. This TCR was sampled from a woman aged 25-40 years in good health and CMV-seronegative. Sequencing used PBMCs. CDR3 sequence: CASSLDGYNEQFF. CDR3 sequence (DNA): TGCGCCAGCAGCTTGGATGGATACAATGAGCAGTTCTTC.